This is a list of T cell receptor beta chains from one sample in a study of T-cell reconstitution after alpha-beta-depleted transplantation in children. TCRdb processed the PCR reads anew with MiXCR; each CDR3 protein has one entry. The sample contains 7,000 to 9,500 distinct CDR3 sequences, 12% of which appear only once. Sequences were derived from PBMCs, mostly from graft donor cells, sampled 60 days after TCRalphabeta/CD19-depleted stem cell transplant. These receptors all stem from a patient under 10 years old who had a stem cell transplant for inherited bone marrow failure, so the T cells may come from the graft donor. Each CDR3 is given with its conserved first and last residue. D genes are given only for firm matches. Size values are once, few and many counts, or a class for expanded clones, and some rows have none.

j_call,v_call,clone_size,cdr3_length,d_call,cdr3_nt,cdr3_aa
TRBJ2-2,TRBV27,many,19,TRBD2,TGTGCCAGCATTCAGCTAGCGGGAGTTTCTGGAGTCGTTGCCGGGGAGCTGTTTTTT,CASIQLAGVSGVVAGELFF
TRBJ2-7,TRBV6-1,-,14,TRBD2,TGTGCCAGCAGCGGACTAGCGGGAGGGTACGAGCAGTACTTC,CASSGLAGGYEQYF
TRBJ1-2,TRBV30,many,13,TRBD1,TGTGCCTGGAGTGGACAGGGGAACTATGGCTACACCTTC,CAWSGQGNYGYTF
TRBJ2-7,TRBV29-1,many,13,-,TGCAGCGTATCGACGTACGTGGGCTACGAGCAGTACTTC,CSVSTYVGYEQYF
TRBJ2-3,TRBV7-9,many,13,-,TGTGCCAGCAGCTTAGTTCCCGGTCACACGCAGTATTTT,CASSLVPGHTQYF
TRBJ2-5,TRBV11-2,many,15,-,TGTGCCAGCAGCCAAGAACCACTACTCGGGGAGACCCAGTACTTC,CASSQEPLLGETQYF
TRBJ2-7,TRBV7-2,many,11,-,TGTGCCAGCAGCTTTAGGGGCGAGCAGTACTTC,CASSFRGEQYF
TRBJ2-3,TRBV20-1,many,14,TRBD2,TGCAGTGCTAGGACTAGCGGTAGCACAGATACGCAGTATTTT,CSARTSGSTDTQYF
TRBJ2-1,TRBV20-1,many,12,-,TGCAGTGCCCGAAAGGGAGGTGATGAGCAGTTCTTC,CSARKGGDEQFF
TRBJ2-3,TRBV5-6,many,16,-,TGTGCCAGCAGCTTGGGACCCCCGGCGAGCACAGATACGCAGTATTTT,CASSLGPPASTDTQYF
TRBJ1-1,TRBV2,many,14,-,TGTGCCAGCAGCGAACAGGGAATTGGGTCTGAAGCTTTCTTT,CASSEQGIGSEAFF
TRBJ1-5,TRBV28,many,15,-,TGTGCCAGCAGTTTACCCGATCTATACGTTCAGCCCCAGCATTTT,CASSLPDLYVQPQHF
TRBJ1-3,TRBV7-9,many,14,-,TGTGCCAGCAGCTGGCAGGTTGAAGGAAACACCATATATTTT,CASSWQVEGNTIYF
TRBJ1-5,TRBV7-9,many,20,TRBD1,TGTGCCAGCAGCTTAGGATTGCGGGACAGGGGGCGATTTAGCAATCAGCCCCAGCATTTT,CASSLGLRDRGRFSNQPQHF
TRBJ2-7,TRBV11-2,many,12,-,TGTGCCAGCAGCCGGGACACCTACGAGCAGTACTTC,CASSRDTYEQYF
TRBJ2-4,TRBV9,many,15,-,TGTGCCAGCAGCCAATCCAGGGGCCCTGGGAACATTCAGTACTTC,CASSQSRGPGNIQYF
TRBJ2-1,TRBV19,-,16,TRBD1,TGTGCCAGTAGCAAAAGAGGGGGCAGGACCTACAATGAGCAGTTCTTC,CASSKRGGRTYNEQFF
TRBJ1-5,TRBV6-2/TRBV6-3,many,15,-,TGTGCCAGCAGGAGGCCGTCGGGGGCCGGCCAGCCCCAGCATTTT,CASRRPSGAGQPQHF
TRBJ1-2,TRBV6-5,many,13,TRBD1,TGTGCCAGCTCCTGGACAGGGGGCCATGGCTACACCTTC,CASSWTGGHGYTF
TRBJ2-5,TRBV20-1,many,14,-,TGCAGTGCTACGACCCGGGGACTTCAAGAGACCCAGTACTTC,CSATTRGLQETQYF
TRBJ2-5,TRBV12-3/TRBV12-4,many,13,-,TGTGCCAGCAGTTTGGGGATTTGGGGGACCCAGTACTTC,CASSLGIWGTQYF
TRBJ2-5,TRBV20-1,many,14,TRBD2,TGCAGTGCGCGCTCCGGGACTAGCGGTGAGACCCAGTACTTC,CSARSGTSGETQYF
TRBJ1-1,TRBV7-9,many,14,-,TGTGCCAGCAGCTCCTCGGACACGAGGGCTGAAGCTTTCTTT,CASSSSDTRAEAFF
TRBJ2-3,TRBV19,many,12,-,TGTGCCAGTAGTCGACTGAAAGATACGCAGTATTTT,CASSRLKDTQYF
TRBJ2-5,TRBV3-1,many,13,TRBD2,TGTGCCAGCAGCTGGACCCGGGGAGGGGCCCAGTACTTC,CASSWTRGGAQYF
TRBJ2-3,TRBV7-9,many,14,-,TGTGCCAGTCGGCCCGGGGCTAGCACAGATACGCAGTATTTT,CASRPGASTDTQYF
TRBJ1-3,TRBV27,-,15,-,TGTGCCAGCAGTTTACGACAGGTGAAGGGAATACCCATATATTTT,CASSLRQVKGIPIYF
TRBJ2-3,TRBV7-9,many,17,TRBD2,TGTGCCAGCAGCCCCCGACTAGCGGGAGGGCCACGAGGTACGCAGTATTTT,CASSPRLAGGPRGTQYF
TRBJ2-4,TRBV4-3,many,16,TRBD2,TGCGCCAGCAGCCAAGATTCTGGCGGGAGTATAAACATTCAGTACTTC,CASSQDSGGSINIQYF